The entry that follows covers one T cell receptor (beta chain) sequence. This sample was taken from a study of cytotoxic CD8 clonotypes in ibrutinib-treated CLL. Sequencing sought depths of 1 in 200,000 to 1 in 1 million T cells. The protocol was immunoSEQ multiplex PCR, while the TCRdb copy is restricted to in-frame clones and leaves out a portion. The profile shows nearly 85,000 clones, roughly 83% of them singletons. The CDR3 is made up of 15 amino acids. Losses at the gene ends were 5 bases for V and 2 bases for J; bases not matched to a gene: 4. CDR1 is KGHSH, CDR2 LQKENI, per germline. J is TRBJ1-5 and V is TRBV18; 9 nucleotides line up with TRBD1. The clonotype originates from a human donor with chronic lymphocytic leukemia. The material sequenced was PBMCs, taken after 12 months of ibrutinib treatment. The CDR3 sequence is CASSARQGGNQPQHF. The CDR3 nucleotides read TGTGCCAGCTCAGCCCGACAGGGGGGCAATCAGCCCCAGCATTTT.